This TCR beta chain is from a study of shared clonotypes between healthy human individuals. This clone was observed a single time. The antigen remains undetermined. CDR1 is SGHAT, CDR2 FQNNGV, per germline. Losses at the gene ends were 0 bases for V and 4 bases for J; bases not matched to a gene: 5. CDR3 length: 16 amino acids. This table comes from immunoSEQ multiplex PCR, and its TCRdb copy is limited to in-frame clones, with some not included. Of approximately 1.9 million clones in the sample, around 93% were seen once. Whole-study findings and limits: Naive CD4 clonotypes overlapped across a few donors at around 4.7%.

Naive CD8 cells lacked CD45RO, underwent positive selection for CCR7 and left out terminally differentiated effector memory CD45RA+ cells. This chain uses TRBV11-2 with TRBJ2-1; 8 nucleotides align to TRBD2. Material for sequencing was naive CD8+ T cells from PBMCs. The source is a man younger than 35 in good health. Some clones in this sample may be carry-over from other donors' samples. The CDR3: CASSLEGLAGYNEQFF. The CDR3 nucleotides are TGTGCCAGCAGCTTAGAAGGACTAGCAGGTTACAATGAGCAGTTCTTC.